The next 3 T cell receptor beta chains were all read from a single sample in a study of OX40 agonist ivuxolimab in advanced cancers. Generated by immunoSEQ multiplex PCR, the TCRdb table keeps only in-frame clones and is missing some. The sample has more than 40,000 clones; more than 70% are singletons. This specimen was CD4+ or CD8+ T cells sorted from blood, taken in a trial of the OX40 agonist ivuxolimab. All receptors derive from an adult with an advanced solid tumor such as melanoma, head and neck, liver or kidney cancer.

CDR3 bases: TGCGCCAGCAGTGAAGGCGGTCCGTACCAAGAGACCCAGTACTTC. This gives the protein CASSEGGPYQETQYF. The V call is TRBV10-1, the J call TRBJ2-5; D is undetermined. The CDR3 sequence is 15 residues long. The V end lost 3 bases, the J end lost 0 bases, and 11 bases lay between the germline ends. Germline loops: CDR1 WNHNN, CDR2 SYGVQD (reference sequence).

The chain couples TRBV9 to TRBJ2-3, with unresolved D. Looked up from germline, CDR1 is SGDLS and CDR2 is YYNGEE. V lost 4 bases and J 3 bases, leaving 15 bases between the germline ends. This CDR3 spans 15 amino acids. The CDR3 DNA sequence: TGTGCCAGCAGCCTGTACCCTGGTGCGACAGATACGCAGTATTTT. Translated: CASSLYPGATDTQYF.

The chain couples TRBV6-1 to TRBJ2-1; D is undetermined. Trimming cost V 4 bases and J 9 bases, with 13 bases left between them. In germline, CDR1 is MNHNS, CDR2 SASEGT. This CDR3 has 13 amino acids. The DNA for the CDR3 is TGTGCCAGCAGTGTAGCAGGTCGAGGTGAGCAGTTCTTC. Protein sequence: CASSVAGRGEQFF.